This T cell receptor (beta chain) was observed in a study of T cell repertoires in cytomegalovirus infection (dated by TCRdb to between 2018 and 2021). Study-level background: Donor HLA type was relevant to the analysis, as public TCR beta signatures indicated carriage of CMV infection together with the matching HLA type. Paper-wide results and their limitations: Carriers of CMV infection plus the relevant HLA type were discriminated by the cumulative frequency of public TCR beta family members in the study cohort and in an independent roughly 340-donor cohort. In the ex vivo response, HLA-C-restricted CMV-specific TCR beta clonotypes were dominant, and in two of eight donors the single most frequent clonotype came from this HLA-C-restricted group.

From V the trimming removes 6 bases and from J it removes 0 bases, while the gene matches leave 7 bases of the junction unaccounted for. Taken from cysteine to phenylalanine, the CDR3 has 17 residues. Left in the record is the CDR3 DNA by itself, 51 bases read in frame from the first base. CDR1 and CDR2 (MNHEY, SVGEGT) derive from the germline V gene. A remark on this clonotype: Which antigen it targets is not known. No base quality information exists; no much larger clone differs at one position.

The sample was run on an Illumina HiSeq 1500. TCRdb took the public reads, trimmed them with fastp at Q25, ran MiXCR for clone calling and kept in-frame beta chains. When rows share a CDR3 protein, they turn into one entry using the most common DNA and genes. The sample table lists 510,000 or so distinct CDR3 sequences, about 25% of them with a count of one. Clones ranked in the top ten supply roughly an eighth of the sample. The receptor was derived from a human donor in good health (CMV status not recorded). Some clones in this sample may be carry-over from other donors' samples. The rearrangement joined TRBV6-2 or TRBV6-3 to TRBJ2-3; TRBD2 matches 12 bases in the middle. The sequenced sample was PBMCs. CDR3 protein: CASSRTSGKSSTDTQYF. The sequenced DNA: TGTGCCAGCAGCCGGACTAGCGGGAAGTCTAGCACAGATACGCAGTATTTT.